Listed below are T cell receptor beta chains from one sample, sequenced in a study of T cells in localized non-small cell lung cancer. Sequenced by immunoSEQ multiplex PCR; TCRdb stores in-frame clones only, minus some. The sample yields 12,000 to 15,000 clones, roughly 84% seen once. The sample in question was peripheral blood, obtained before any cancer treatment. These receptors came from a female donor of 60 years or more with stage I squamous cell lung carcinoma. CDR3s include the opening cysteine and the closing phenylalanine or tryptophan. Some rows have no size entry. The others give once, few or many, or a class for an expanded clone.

CSASHYGYTF,.,TRBV20-1,TRBJ1-2
CASRRRDTQYF,.,TRBV27,TRBJ2-3
CASRRDTRGTEAFF,.,TRBV6-1,TRBJ1-1
CASSYRGRGEQYF,.,TRBV7-2,TRBJ2-7
CASSLGQVMTGELFF,.,TRBV5-1,TRBJ2-2
CASSSGGGQNEQFF,.,TRBV7-2,TRBJ2-1
CASCRGGAKNIQYF,.,TRBV11-3,TRBJ2-4
CASSYYAGATEAFF,.,TRBV5-1,TRBJ1-1
CASSPTGGGVETQYF,.,TRBV7-3,TRBJ2-5
CATSGKRGGANVLTF,.,TRBV15,TRBJ2-6
CASSRLSLSALFF,.,TRBV4-2,TRBJ1-4
CASITGTSGTDTQYF,.,TRBV11-2,TRBJ2-3
CASGFPYYGGSTDTQYF,.,TRBV12-5,TRBJ2-3
CASSPRQFPSYEQYF,.,TRBV2,TRBJ2-7
CASSQGLAGSLTDTQYF,once,TRBV4-3,TRBJ2-3
CASSLGAGGQETQYF,.,TRBV7-6,TRBJ2-5
CASQLVRGNEQYF,.,TRBV6-5,TRBJ2-7
CASSKRLSFANTRELFF,.,TRBV5-6,TRBJ2-2
CASSQDPWGAGELFF,.,TRBV4-3,TRBJ2-2
CASSLGYGTGVPETQYF,.,TRBV11-3,TRBJ2-5
CAWSGRALEAFF,.,TRBV30,TRBJ1-1
CASTAGGTVNEQFF,.,TRBV19,TRBJ2-1
CASSLLLAGNTGELFF,.,TRBV18,TRBJ2-2
CASTQQGNHNSPLHF,.,TRBV5-4,TRBJ1-6
CASGPPGGETQYF,few,TRBV12-5,TRBJ2-5
CASSEWSWTFNQPQHF,few,TRBV2,TRBJ1-5
CASSATGLAADTQYF,once,TRBV9,TRBJ2-3
CASSESGREQPQHF,.,TRBV10-2,TRBJ1-5
CASAPPGGETDTQYF,.,TRBV19,TRBJ2-3
CASSRGGTNQPQHF,.,TRBV5-1,TRBJ1-5
CASSYGGEQYF,.,TRBV5-6,TRBJ2-7
CASDPATGNTIYF,.,TRBV28,TRBJ1-3
CASSTTGAGNTIYF,medium-sized,TRBV7-6,TRBJ1-3
CSGDTPVGKTQYF,.,TRBV29-1,TRBJ2-5
CASGGVTDTQYF,.,TRBV5-1,TRBJ2-3
CASSLGQGAQYYGYTF,.,TRBV5-1,TRBJ1-2
CASSLGASLYGYTF,.,TRBV7-2,TRBJ1-2
CASSYSGGNSYEQYF,.,TRBV6-6,TRBJ2-7
CASSLGQGNTIYF,.,TRBV11-2,TRBJ1-3
CASSQDSGTGSYEQYF,.,TRBV4-3,TRBJ2-7
CASRPPGQRYGYTF,.,TRBV6-5,TRBJ1-2
CASSLEFRRSPNTGELFF,once,TRBV5-6,TRBJ2-2
CASSDLGAITGELFF,few,TRBV11-2,TRBJ2-2
CASSLRLNEKLFF,.,TRBV7-2,TRBJ1-4